A selection of T cell receptor beta chains follows, all from one sample in a study of blood T cell repertoires in COVID-19. Profiled with immunoSEQ multiplex PCR; TCRdb holds only in-frame clones, not every one. The sample carries 90,000 to 120,000 clones, about 89% recorded once. Sequences were obtained from peripheral blood. The receptor set was obtained from a man aged 35-49 years with active or convalescent COVID-19. Both conserved end residues are part of each CDR3. The order of the fields is J gene, V gene, CDR3 protein.

TRBJ2-7	TRBV15	CATSRGTSGAYEQYF
TRBJ1-6	TRBV20-1	CSASFQGAQNNSPLHF
TRBJ2-5	TRBV9	CASSVSSGLGETQYF
TRBJ2-1	TRBV19	CASSISDTNEQFF
TRBJ2-7	TRBV28	CASSESGTPVREQYF
TRBJ2-7	TRBV5-4	CASSLVGSGTNSYEQYF
TRBJ2-1	TRBV7-8	CASGRDRAYNEQFF
TRBJ1-5	TRBV4-1	CASSQESGGSQPQHF
TRBJ2-6	TRBV29-1	CSVEGGSSGANVLTF
TRBJ1-5	TRBV27	CAVGGWRNQPQHF
TRBJ1-1	TRBV7-3	CASSSGGTEAFF
TRBJ2-7	TRBV7-9	CASSLAEGAAYEQYF
TRBJ2-2	TRBV2	CAIRRTGTNTGELFF
TRBJ1-4	TRBV7-2	CASSGQETNEKLFF
TRBJ1-5	TRBV24-1	CATSGQMNQPQHF
TRBJ2-1	TRBV6-5	CASNLSQLGSEGQFF
TRBJ2-4	TRBV9	CASSVQAGDRLDIQYF
TRBJ2-2	TRBV29-1	CSVEPLVGELFF
TRBJ2-1	TRBV19	CASKGAGGRNEQFF
TRBJ1-2	TRBV5-1	CASSLQGRGYTF
TRBJ1-1	TRBV19	CASNYGTGAFF
TRBJ1-1	TRBV4-2	CASSQAVTEAFF
TRBJ1-2	TRBV7-2	CASSPGGAYGYTF
TRBJ2-5	TRBV5-1	CASSLEGAFGETQYF
TRBJ2-3	TRBV7-9	CASSFYGSLTDTQYF